The present T cell receptor beta chain was sequenced within a study of blood T cell repertoires in COVID-19. Study-wide context: COVID-19 samples, acute and convalescent, were from the United States, Italy and Spain. The cDNA or gDNA used as material had been derived from T cells, B-cell-depleted T cells, or PBMCs.

Germline assignment: CDR1 SGHTA and CDR2 FQGNSA. V trimming: 2 bases; J trimming: 6 bases; junction bases outside the gene matches: 9. CDR3 size: 16 residues. Source study methods: Estimates of nucleated cell counts were drawn from the amplification of reference gene primers. The table came from immunoSEQ multiplex PCR; TCRdb's copy has only in-frame clones and leaves some out. The V and J calls and clone size are taken from that table; D and trimming were inferred from the DNA. Found here are around 260,000 clones, over 75% of them singletons; the top ten hold about 2.1%. This TCR came from a woman between 45 and 60 years old with acute or convalescent COVID-19. Sequenced material: peripheral blood. This chain links TRBV7-2 with TRBJ2-1; TRBD2 matches at 8 bases. The CDR3 DNA is TGTGCCAGCAGCTTAACCTCTAGCGGGCTCGTCAATGAGCAGTTCTTC. Translated, it gives CASSLTSSGLVNEQFF.